The 16 T cell receptor beta chains reported below all come from one sample, sequenced in a study of human thymus T cells. It was from resections taken during corrective heart surgery that the thymus tissue came. Generated by immunoSEQ multiplex PCR, the TCRdb table keeps only in-frame clones and is missing some. The repertoire has under 95,000 clones, about 95% of them found once; the top ten carry under 0.04%. Sequencing was carried out using thymus tissue. The receptor set was obtained from a girl in the first two years of life with a congenital heart defect but otherwise immunologically healthy.

CDR3 sequence reads: CASSLGAGNTEAFF. The CDR3 DNA reads as TGTGCCAGCAGCTTGGGGGCAGGGAACACTGAAGCTTTCTTT. This sequence joins TRBV5-6 and TRBJ1-1; D gene uncertain. The V end was cut by 0 bases, the J end by 1 base, with 7 bases between. CDR1 is SGHDT and CDR2 is YYEEEE in the germline V gene. CDR3 length: 14 residues. Based on the CDR3 plus reference TRBV5-6 and TRBJ1-1, the full variable domain is DAGVTQSPTHLIKTRGQQVTLRCSPKSGHDTVSWYQQALGQGPQFIFQYYEEEERQRGNFPDRFSGHQFPNYSSELNVNALLLGDSALYLCASSLGAGNTEAFFGQGTRLTVV.

The chain uses TRBV28 and TRBJ2-7, with D perhaps TRBD1 or TRBD2 (5 bases each). Germline CDR1 MDHEN, CDR2 SYDVKM. Trimming shortened V by 3 bases and J by 5 bases, and 11 bases separated the two germline ends. The CDR3 extends over 13 amino acids. The CDR3 region is CASSFGTYNEQYF. In nucleotides, the CDR3 is TGTGCCAGCAGTTTTGGGACCTACAACGAGCAGTACTTC.

This chain uses TRBV19 with TRBJ1-2, with 8 bases matching TRBD1. From germline, CDR1 is LNHDA and CDR2 SQIVND (reference sequence). The CDR3 is made up of 12 amino acids. Trimming at V came to 9 bases and at J to 4 bases, leaving 4 bases not matched to a gene. CDR3 DNA: TGTGCCAGAAGACAGGGGTGCTATGGCTACACCTTC. Residues: CARRQGCYGYTF. The full variable domain, rest sourced from reference TRBV19 and TRBJ1-2, is DGGITQSPKYLFRKEGQNVTLSCEQNLNHDAMYWYRQDPGQGLRLIYYSQIVNDFQKGDIAEGYSVSREKKESFPLTVTSAQKNPTAFYLCARRQGCYGYTFGSGTRLTVV.

J is TRBJ1-1 and V is TRBV5-1; no clear D gene. The CDR3 has 15 amino acids. Trimming stripped 4 bases from V and 4 bases from J, with 17 bases between. CDR1 and CDR2 from the germline V gene are SGHRS and YFSETQ. The CDR3 here is CASSHVPWEGTEAFF. In DNA, the CDR3 is TGCGCCAGCAGCCACGTACCTTGGGAGGGCACTGAAGCTTTCTTT.

This rearrangement joins TRBV4-2 to TRBJ2-1; 9 nucleotides match TRBD2. Germline-derived CDR1 and CDR2 are LGHNA and YNFKEQ. J gave up 5 bases and V 4 bases, and 15 bases lay outside the gene matches. This CDR3 comprises 18 residues. This CDR3 reads CASSLQRARLAVNNEQFF. The CDR3 region has the DNA TGTGCCAGCAGCCTCCAAAGGGCGAGACTAGCGGTAAACAATGAGCAGTTCTTC.

The chain carries TRBV11-2 and TRBJ2-7; D perhaps matches TRBD2 (5 bases). Per the germline V gene, CDR1 is SGHAT and CDR2 is FQNNGV. V lost 6 bases and J lost 3, with 18 bases in between. The CDR3 is 15 amino acids. The CDR3 sequence is CASSSRRYSIYEQYF. The CDR3 region has the DNA TGTGCCAGCAGTTCTAGGAGGTATTCTATCTACGAGCAGTACTTC.

V gene TRBV14 combines with J gene TRBJ2-7; possibly TRBD2 for D (6 bases). The germline V and J ends were trimmed by 0 bases and 4 bases, with 19 bases remaining between them. Germline V CDR1 and CDR2: SGHDN, FVKESK. CDR3 size: 17 residues. CDR3 region: CASSQDRGGPEKYEQYF. The CDR3, as DNA: TGTGCCAGCAGCCAAGATCGGGGAGGTCCGGAGAAATACGAGCAGTACTTC.

J is TRBJ2-7 and V is TRBV7-2; TRBD2 matches 10 bases. V shed 1 base and J 3 bases; nucleotides not matched to a gene: 12. The CDR3 has 18 amino acids. The germline gives CDR1 SGHTA, CDR2 FQGNSA. The CDR3 protein is CASSLDQVGLAGVYEQYF. Here the CDR3 DNA reads TGTGCCAGCAGCTTAGATCAGGTGGGGCTAGCGGGAGTCTACGAGCAGTACTTC. Looking up the rest from reference TRBV7-2 and TRBJ2-7 gives the full variable domain: GAGVSQSPSNKVTEKGKDVELRCDPISGHTALYWYRQSLGQGLEFLIYFQGNSAPDKSGLPSDRFSAERTGGSVSTLTIQRTQQEDSAVYLCASSLDQVGLAGVYEQYFGPGTRLTVT.

This rearrangement joins TRBV11-2 to TRBJ2-1; tentative D call: TRBD2 (6 bases). CDR3 length equals 16 residues. The V end lost 0 bases, the J end lost 4 bases, and 13 bases lay between the germline ends. Germline V lookup: CDR1 SGHAT, CDR2 FQNNGV. The DNA for the CDR3 is TGTGCCAGCAGCTTAGACGGGGACTGGATATACAATGAGCAGTTCTTC. Translation: CASSLDGDWIYNEQFF.

CDR3 coding DNA: TGCAGCGTTCCGAGGGGGGGACCTCTTGAAGAGACCCAGTACTTC. Translating gives CSVPRGGPLEETQYF. The V call is TRBV29-1, the J call TRBJ2-5, with a possible D match to TRBD2 (7 bases). The germline V and J ends were trimmed by 5 bases and 3 bases, with 19 bases remaining between them. The CDR3 spans 15 residues. CDR1 and CDR2 from the germline V gene are SQVTM and ANQGSEA.

The CDR3 bases are TGTGCCAGCAGTTTAGGTACTAGCGGGAGCAATGAGCAGTTCTTC. Protein product: CASSLGTSGSNEQFF. V gene TRBV27 combines with J gene TRBJ2-1; TRBD2 aligns across 11 bases. Germline assignment: CDR1 MNHEY and CDR2 SMNVEV (reference sequence). V dropped 2 bases and J dropped 6; count of bases not matched to a gene: 3. This CDR3 comprises 15 residues.

V usage is TRBV5-6 and J usage is TRBJ2-7; D is tentatively TRBD1 or TRBD2 (5 bases each). Germline V gene data show CDR1 as SGHDT and CDR2 as YYEEEE. This CDR3 has 17 amino acids. Trimming took 0 bases from V and 6 from J, leaving 22 bases between them. The chain's CDR3 is CASSLEKEPGRRFEQYF. The CDR3 DNA reads as TGTGCCAGCAGCTTGGAGAAGGAACCGGGACGGAGGTTCGAGCAGTACTTC.

The gene calls are TRBV6-4 and TRBJ1-5; D unresolved. The CDR3 extends over 16 amino acids. Germline CDR1 is MRHNA and CDR2 is SNTAGT. Trimming removed 2 bases from V and 4 bases from J, with 15 bases in between. CDR3 region: CASSDNKGYPNQPQHF. The CDR3 bases are TGTGCCAGCAGTGACAATAAGGGTTACCCAAATCAGCCCCAGCATTTT.

The chain joins TRBV29-1 to TRBJ2-7, with D unresolved. Trimming left V 4 bases short and J 0 bases short, with 13 bases between. This CDR3 comprises 14 residues. The germline gives CDR1 SQVTM, CDR2 ANQGSEA. CDR3 protein: CSVGEKARSYEQYF. The CDR3 DNA reads as TGCAGCGTTGGTGAAAAGGCCCGCTCCTACGAGCAGTACTTC.

This rearrangement joins TRBV25-1 to TRBJ1-2; 9 bases agree with TRBD1. The CDR3 totals 17 residues. Germline CDR1 MGHDK, CDR2 SYGVNS. Trimming removed 2 bases from V and 5 bases from J; junction bases left unmatched: 12. The CDR3 coding sequence is TGTGCCAGCAGTGAACTCAATAAGGGACAGGGTTTTTATGGCTACACCTTC. Its translation: CASSELNKGQGFYGYTF.

DNA for the CDR3: TGTGCCAGTAAGGGTAGGCCGGGACAGTATGGACAGGAAAAACTGTTTTTT. It codes for CASKGRPGQYGQEKLFF. The chain joins TRBV7-2 to TRBJ1-4; 7 bases fit TRBD1. This CDR3 spans 17 amino acids. V lost 9 bases and J lost 8; bases outside the gene matches: 21. The germline V gene has CDR1 SGHTA and CDR2 FQGNSA.